Below, 24 T cell receptor beta chains from the same sample are listed, as sequenced in a study of T-cell memory formation after mild COVID-19. Via MiXCR, TCRdb re-called the 5' RACE reads, giving one row per CDR3 protein. Of around 320,000 distinct CDR3 sequences listed, around an eighth are singletons. The sequencing input was PBMCs or a T cell subset sorted from them (not recorded which). Receptors were obtained from a young man who had mild COVID-19 (a few samples of this study predate the infection). Cell type and time point are not known.

The CDR3 DNA is TGTGCCAGCAGCTTAATTACAGGGAAGGTCTCACCCCTCCACTTT. It translates to CASSLITGKVSPLHF. The genes are TRBV7-2 and TRBJ1-6, with D perhaps TRBD1 (6 bases). Germline CDR1 SGHTA, CDR2 FQGNSA. The CDR3 covers 15 residues. V was shortened by 2 bases and J by 10 bases, with 15 bases between the two germline ends.

This clonotype was counted between two and nine times. This sequence joins TRBV5-1 and TRBJ2-3; possible D gene TRBD2, 6 bases. The V end lost 0 bases, the J end lost 0 bases, and 11 bases lay between the germline ends. Germline V gene lookup returns CDR1 SGHRS and CDR2 YFSETQ. The CDR3 runs 16 residues. CDR3 sequence reads: CASSLGLAPSTDTQYF. CDR3 DNA sequence: TGCGCCAGCAGCTTGGGGCTAGCGCCTAGCACAGATACGCAGTATTTT.

This clonotype occurred many times. The chain is built from TRBV3-1 and TRBJ2-1, with unresolved D. The CDR3 length is 12 residues. Germline-derived CDR1 and CDR2 are LGHDT and YNNKEL (reference sequence). V was clipped by 3 bases and J by 7 bases, with 7 bases between them. The CDR3 here is CASSQGWNEQFF. CDR3 DNA: TGTGCCAGCAGCCAGGGTTGGAATGAGCAGTTCTTC.

This clonotype was seen repeatedly, ten times or more. J is TRBJ2-7 and V is TRBV24-1; tentatively, D is TRBD1 or TRBD2 (5 bases each). Between the trimmed V and J ends, which lost 9 bases and 3 bases, there was a span of 14 bases. The CDR3 extends over 13 amino acids. Germline V gene sequence: CDR1 KGHDR, CDR2 SFDVKD. The CDR3 coding sequence is TGTGCCACCCGGGATAGGGGAAACTACGAGCAGTACGTC. Its protein is CATRDRGNYEQYV.

This clonotype has ten or more counts. The genes are TRBV7-2 and TRBJ2-5, with a weak D call TRBD1 (5 bases). CDR1 SGHTA and CDR2 FQGNSA come from the germline V gene. The V end lost 6 bases, the J end lost 5 bases, and 10 bases lay between the germline ends. This CDR3 spans 12 amino acids. The CDR3 region is CASSSGWETQYF. In DNA, the CDR3 is TGTGCCAGCAGTTCAGGGTGGGAGACCCAGTACTTC.

DNA of the CDR3: TGCAGTGCTAGGGCGAATAGTCAGCCCCAGCATTTT. It codes for CSARANSQPQHF. This chain uses TRBV20-1 with TRBJ1-5; no clear D gene. The CDR3 has 12 residues. V lost 3 bases, J lost 6 bases, and 9 bases lay in between. In germline, CDR1 is DFQATT, CDR2 SNEGSKA (reference sequence).

The CDR3 here is CSVARRGDEQYV. In nucleotides, the CDR3 is TGCAGTGTCGCCCGACGGGGGGACGAGCAGTACGTC. The gene calls are TRBV20-1 and TRBJ2-7; 7 nucleotides match TRBD2. The CDR3 is made up of 12 amino acids. The V segment lost 7 bases and the J segment 5 bases; nucleotides outside the gene matches: 8. Germline CDR1 and CDR2: DFQATT and SNEGSKA (reference sequence).

There are a few counts of this clonotype. V usage is TRBV4-1 and J usage is TRBJ2-3; weak D call: TRBD2 (5 bases). This CDR3 has 16 amino acids. V shed 4 bases and J shed 0 bases, with 14 bases lying between them. From germline, CDR1 is MGHRA and CDR2 YSYEKL. CDR3 bases: TGCGCCAGCAGCCCGTATAACTCGGGAAGCACAGATACGCAGTATTTT. Protein sequence: CASSPYNSGSTDTQYF.

This clonotype was recorded at least ten times. The chain carries TRBV5-1 and TRBJ2-7; D is undetermined. CDR1 is SGHRS, CDR2 YFSETQ, per germline. With 4 bases removed from V and 5 bases from J, the gap between germline ends came to 16 bases. The CDR3 totals 14 residues. The CDR3 here is CASSVGVNTDEQYF. CDR3 nucleotides: TGCGCCAGCAGCGTCGGCGTTAACACGGACGAGCAGTACTTC.

This clonotype was counted only a few times. The chain couples TRBV27 to TRBJ2-3; D ambiguous. Trimming cost V 7 bases and J 4 bases, with 9 bases left between them. There are 12 residues in the CDR3. Germline V gene data show CDR1 as MNHEY and CDR2 as SMNVEV (reference sequence). The CDR3 region is CASTDWADTQYF. The CDR3 DNA follows: TGTGCCAGCACCGACTGGGCAGATACGCAGTATTTT.

This clonotype was seen a few times. V usage is TRBV6-5 and J usage is TRBJ1-2; a weak D match, TRBD1 (5 bases). Germline CDR1 and CDR2: MNHEY and SVGAGI. V was pared by 2 bases and J by 8 bases, with 18 bases between. CDR3 length: 15 residues. CDR3 in amino acids: CASSYQLPGPKGYTF. The DNA for the CDR3 is TGTGCCAGCAGTTACCAGCTCCCGGGACCAAAGGGCTACACCTTC.

This clonotype was counted only a few times. The chain uses TRBV12-3 or TRBV12-4 and TRBJ2-1; a possible D gene is TRBD2 (6 bases). Trimming took off 3 bases at V and 6 bases at J, with 12 bases between the two ends. This CDR3 has 14 residues. The CDR3: CASSFAGLGNEQFF. The DNA of the CDR3 is TGTGCCAGCAGTTTTGCGGGACTGGGCAATGAGCAGTTCTTC.

The V call is TRBV15, the J call TRBJ2-3; D remains ambiguous. Germline V gene sequence: CDR1 LNHNV, CDR2 YYDKDF (reference sequence). V was cut by 1 base and J by 2 bases, with 16 bases left in between. CDR3 length: 17 residues. The CDR3 region is CATSRGGSGRITDTQYF. The CDR3, as DNA: TGTGCCACCAGCAGAGGAGGTTCCGGCAGAATCACAGATACGCAGTATTTT.

A single count supports this clonotype. The chain carries TRBV4-2 and TRBJ1-2; tentative D call: TRBD1 (6 bases). V was pared by 3 bases and J by 2 bases, with 10 bases between. The CDR3 loop spans 14 amino acids. Germline V gene lookup returns CDR1 LGHNA and CDR2 YNFKEQ. DNA of the CDR3: TGTGCCAGCAGCCATGAAGACAGGAACTATGGCTACACCTTC. This encodes CASSHEDRNYGYTF.

This clonotype was observed a handful of times. The chain recombines TRBV6-5 with TRBJ1-4; 11 nucleotides line up with TRBD1. Trimming took 5 bases from V and 2 from J; bases not matched to a gene: 7. CDR1 and CDR2 from the germline V gene are MNHEY and SVGAGI. CDR3 length: 17 amino acids. This CDR3 reads CASSPGQGVVTNEKLFF. CDR3 nucleotide sequence: TGTGCCAGCAGTCCGGGACAGGGGGTGGTCACTAATGAAAAACTGTTTTTT.

This clonotype was detected many times. This rearrangement joins TRBV7-9 to TRBJ2-7; D is uncertain. Trimming removed 0 bases at V and 0 bases at J, with 9 bases between. Germline V gives CDR1 SEHNR, CDR2 FQNEAQ (reference sequence). The CDR3 covers 15 residues. The CDR3 here is CASSLAGPSSYEQYF. Here the CDR3 DNA reads TGTGCCAGCAGCTTAGCAGGGCCCTCCTCCTACGAGCAGTACTTC.

The sample holds a few counts of this clonotype. CDR3 bases: TGTGCCAGCAGCTTCGTGGTGTCGCACGGGGAGCTGTTTTTT. Its protein product is CASSFVVSHGELFF. This sequence joins TRBV7-2 and TRBJ2-2; D unclear. This CDR3 region has 14 residues. V was pared by 3 bases and J by 7 bases, with 12 bases between. Per the germline V gene, CDR1 is SGHTA and CDR2 is FQGNSA.

This clonotype was counted a few times. A read error may be the cause here, since a much bigger clone is one base away. The gene calls are TRBV7-8 and TRBJ2-1; 9 bases are shared with TRBD1. This CDR3 region has 15 residues. In germline, CDR1 is SGHVS, CDR2 FQNEAQ. The CDR3 coding sequence is TGTGCCAGCAGCATAGGACAGGGGTACCACAATGAGCAGTTATTC. Translating it yields CASSIGQGYHNEQLF.

The rearrangement links TRBV25-1 to TRBJ1-1, with D hard to call. The V gene lost 2 bases and the J gene lost 4 bases, with 14 bases spanning the gap. This CDR3 spans 15 amino acids. The V gene's germline CDR1 is MGHDK and CDR2 SYGVNS. Written as DNA, the CDR3 is TGTGCCAGCAGTGAACCGAGATCATGGGGCACTGAAGCTTTCTTT. Translation: CASSEPRSWGTEAFF.

The table lists this clonotype with a few counts. The J gene is TRBJ2-1, the V gene TRBV24-1, with D perhaps TRBD2 (6 bases). Germline CDR1 reads KGHDR; CDR2 reads SFDVKD. Trimming took off 6 bases at V and 6 bases at J, with 20 bases between the two ends. CDR3 length: 16 amino acids. This CDR3 reads CATSTLDTAGGNEQFF. The CDR3, as DNA: TGTGCCACCAGTACTCTTGACACCGCCGGGGGCAATGAGCAGTTCTTC.

This clonotype was seen a handful of times. V is TRBV7-2 and J is TRBJ1-4, with D hard to call. CDR1 and CDR2 (germline): SGHTA, FQGNSA. Trimming took 5 bases from V and 1 from J, leaving 17 bases between them. CDR3 length equals 17 residues. The CDR3 reads CASSRGIGVRTNEKLFF. The DNA of the CDR3 is TGTGCCAGCAGCCGCGGGATCGGGGTTAGAACTAATGAAAAACTGTTTTTT.

This clonotype occurred a few times. The V call is TRBV27, the J call TRBJ1-2; D unresolved. Germline lookup yields CDR1 MNHEY and CDR2 SMNVEV (reference sequence). The length of the CDR3 is 13 residues. V was trimmed by 3 bases and J by 1 base, leaving 6 bases between them. CDR3 residues: CASSFKVNYGYTF. In DNA form, the CDR3 reads TGTGCCAGCAGTTTCAAAGTTAACTATGGCTACACCTTC.

This clonotype was recorded a few times. V usage is TRBV5-1 and J usage is TRBJ2-7; D remains unclear. This CDR3 comprises 15 residues. Germline V CDR1 and CDR2: SGHRS, YFSETQ. With 0 bases removed from V and 6 bases from J, the gap between germline ends came to 16 bases. The CDR3 sequence: CASSLAGRQTAEQYF. The CDR3 region has the DNA TGCGCCAGCAGCTTGGCCGGACGTCAAACTGCCGAGCAGTACTTC.

By its share, this clonotype is medium-sized. The J gene is TRBJ2-3, the V gene TRBV6-4; 8 positions match TRBD2. Trimming cost V 2 bases and J 0 bases; bases outside gene matches: 1. The CDR3 contains 15 residues. Germline lookup yields CDR1 MRHNA and CDR2 SNTAGT. As DNA, the CDR3 is TGTGCCAGCAGTGACGGACTAGCTAGCACAGATACGCAGTATTTT. Protein: CASSDGLASTDTQYF.